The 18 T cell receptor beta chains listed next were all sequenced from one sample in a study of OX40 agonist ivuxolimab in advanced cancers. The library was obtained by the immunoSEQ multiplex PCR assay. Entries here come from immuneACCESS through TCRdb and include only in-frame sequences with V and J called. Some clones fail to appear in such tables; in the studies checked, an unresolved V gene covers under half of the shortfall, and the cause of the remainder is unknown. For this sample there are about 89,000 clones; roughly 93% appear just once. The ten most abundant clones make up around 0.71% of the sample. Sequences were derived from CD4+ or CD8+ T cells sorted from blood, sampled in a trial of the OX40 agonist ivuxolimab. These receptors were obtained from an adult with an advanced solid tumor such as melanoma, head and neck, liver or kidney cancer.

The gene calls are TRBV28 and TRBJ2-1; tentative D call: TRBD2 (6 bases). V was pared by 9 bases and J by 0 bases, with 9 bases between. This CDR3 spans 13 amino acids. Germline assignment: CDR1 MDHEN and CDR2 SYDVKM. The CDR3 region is CASRRVSYNEQFF. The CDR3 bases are TGTGCCAGTCGGAGGGTCTCCTACAATGAGCAGTTCTTC.

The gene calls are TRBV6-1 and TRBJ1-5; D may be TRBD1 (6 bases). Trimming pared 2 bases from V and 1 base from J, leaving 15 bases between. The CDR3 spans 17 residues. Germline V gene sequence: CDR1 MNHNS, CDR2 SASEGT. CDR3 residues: CASSEKGIGTSNQPQHF. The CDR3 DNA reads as TGTGCCAGCAGTGAAAAAGGGATCGGGACAAGCAATCAGCCCCAGCATTTT.

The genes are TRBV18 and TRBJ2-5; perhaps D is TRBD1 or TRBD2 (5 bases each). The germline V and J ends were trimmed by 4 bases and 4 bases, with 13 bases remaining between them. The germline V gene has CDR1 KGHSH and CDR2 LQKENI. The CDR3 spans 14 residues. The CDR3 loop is CASSLSQGPETQYF. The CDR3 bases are TGTGCCAGCTCACTAAGCCAGGGACCAGAGACCCAGTACTTC.

The CDR3 DNA follows: TGCAGCGGGGGAGACAGGAGATACAATGAGCAGTTCTTC. This encodes CSGGDRRYNEQFF. This chain connects TRBV29-1 to TRBJ2-1; D perhaps matches TRBD1 (6 bases). This CDR3 is built from 13 residues. Germline V lookup: CDR1 SQVTM, CDR2 ANQGSEA. Trimming shortened V by 7 bases and J by 4 bases, and 14 bases separated the two germline ends.

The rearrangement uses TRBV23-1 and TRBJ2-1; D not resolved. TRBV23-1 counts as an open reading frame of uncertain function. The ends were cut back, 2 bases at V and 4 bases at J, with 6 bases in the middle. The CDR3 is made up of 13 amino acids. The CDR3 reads CASSQDEYNEQFF. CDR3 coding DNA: TGCGCCAGCAGTCAAGATGAGTACAATGAGCAGTTCTTC.

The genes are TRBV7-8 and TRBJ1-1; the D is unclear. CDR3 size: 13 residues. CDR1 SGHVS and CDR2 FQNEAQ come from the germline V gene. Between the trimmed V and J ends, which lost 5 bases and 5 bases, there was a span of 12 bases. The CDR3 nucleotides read TGTGCCAGCAGCCTGGCTCCCGGAACTGAAGCTTTCTTT. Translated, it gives CASSLAPGTEAFF.

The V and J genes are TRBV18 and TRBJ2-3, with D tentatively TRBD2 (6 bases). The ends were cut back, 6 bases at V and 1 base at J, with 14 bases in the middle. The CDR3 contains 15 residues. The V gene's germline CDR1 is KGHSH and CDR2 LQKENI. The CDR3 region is CASSLRGGRTDTQYF. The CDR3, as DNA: TGTGCCAGCTCCCTCCGGGGAGGCCGCACAGATACGCAGTATTTT.

The CDR3 DNA sequence: TGTGCCAGCTCACCATACCGGGACAGCGCGCGGGCCGGGGAGCTGTTTTTT. Its translation: CASSPYRDSARAGELFF. The gene calls are TRBV18 and TRBJ2-2, with 7 bases that match TRBD1. The germline gives CDR1 KGHSH, CDR2 LQKENI. V shed 2 bases, J shed 6 bases, and the junction held 12 bases outside the gene matches. This CDR3 has 17 residues. The full variable domain, rest sourced from reference TRBV18 and TRBJ2-2, is NAGVMQNPRHLVRRRGQEARLRCSPMKGHSHVYWYRQLPEEGLKFMVYLQKENIIDESGMPKERFSAEFPKEGPSILRIQQVVRGDSAAYFCASSPYRDSARAGELFFGEGSRLTVL.

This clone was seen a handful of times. The CDR3 coding sequence is TGTGCCAGCAGTGATAAGGACACTGAAGCTTTCTTT. Encoded protein: CASSDKDTEAFF. The chain carries TRBV2 and TRBJ1-1; D unresolved. This CDR3 contains 12 residues. Germline CDR1 reads SNHLY; CDR2 reads FYNNEI. V was clipped by 3 bases and J by 3 bases, with 5 bases between them.

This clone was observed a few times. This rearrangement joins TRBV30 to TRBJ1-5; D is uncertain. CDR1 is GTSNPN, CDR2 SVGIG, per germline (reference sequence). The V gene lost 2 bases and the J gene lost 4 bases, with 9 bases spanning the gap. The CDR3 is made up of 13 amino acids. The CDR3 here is CAWSQESNQPQHF. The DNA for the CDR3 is TGTGCCTGGAGTCAGGAGAGTAATCAGCCCCAGCATTTT.

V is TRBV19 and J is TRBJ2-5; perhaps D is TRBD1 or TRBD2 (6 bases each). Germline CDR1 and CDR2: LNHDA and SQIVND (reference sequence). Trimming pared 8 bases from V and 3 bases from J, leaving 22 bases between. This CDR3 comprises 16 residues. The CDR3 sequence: CASSSTRGAKEETQYF. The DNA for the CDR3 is TGTGCCAGTTCCAGTACAAGGGGGGCGAAAGAAGAGACCCAGTACTTC. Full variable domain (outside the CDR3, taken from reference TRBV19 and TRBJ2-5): DGGITQSPKYLFRKEGQNVTLSCEQNLNHDAMYWYRQDPGQGLRLIYYSQIVNDFQKGDIAEGYSVSREKKESFPLTVTSAQKNPTAFYLCASSSTRGAKEETQYFGPGTRLLVL.

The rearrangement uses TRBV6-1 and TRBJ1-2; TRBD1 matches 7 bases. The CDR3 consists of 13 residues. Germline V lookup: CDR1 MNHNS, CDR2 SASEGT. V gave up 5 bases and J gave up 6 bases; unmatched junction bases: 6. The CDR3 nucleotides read TGTGCCAGCAGTTCTCAGGGGGGTGATGGCTACACCTTC. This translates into CASSSQGGDGYTF.

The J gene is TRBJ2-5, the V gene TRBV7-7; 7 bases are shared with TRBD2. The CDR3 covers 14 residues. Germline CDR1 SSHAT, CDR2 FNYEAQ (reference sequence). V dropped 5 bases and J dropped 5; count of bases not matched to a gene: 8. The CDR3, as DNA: TGTGCCAGCAGCCCGGGACTACCCAAGGAGACCCAGTACTTC. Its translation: CASSPGLPKETQYF.

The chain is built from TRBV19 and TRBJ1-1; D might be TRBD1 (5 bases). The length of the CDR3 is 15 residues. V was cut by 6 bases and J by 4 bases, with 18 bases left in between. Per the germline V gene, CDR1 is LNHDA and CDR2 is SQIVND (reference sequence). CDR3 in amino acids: CASRPPQGGGTEAFF. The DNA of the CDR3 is TGTGCCAGTAGACCGCCACAAGGCGGGGGCACTGAAGCTTTCTTT.

The CDR3 nucleotides are TGTGCCAGCAGCTTAACCCGGAGGGACAGGAGCTACACCGGGGAGCTGTTTTTT. The encoded protein is CASSLTRRDRSYTGELFF. The chain employs TRBV7-9 and TRBJ2-2, with 8 bases fitting TRBD1. The CDR3 loop spans 18 amino acids. The germline V gene encodes CDR1 SEHNR and CDR2 FQNEAQ (reference sequence). Trimming at V came to 2 bases and at J to 3 bases, leaving 11 bases not matched to a gene.

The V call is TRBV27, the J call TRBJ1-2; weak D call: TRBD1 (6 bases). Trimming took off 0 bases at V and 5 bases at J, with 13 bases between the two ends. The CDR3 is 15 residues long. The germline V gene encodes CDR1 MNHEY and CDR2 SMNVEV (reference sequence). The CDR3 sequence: CASSLSPTGYYGYTF. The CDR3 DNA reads TGTGCCAGCAGTTTATCCCCCACAGGGTATTATGGCTACACCTTC.

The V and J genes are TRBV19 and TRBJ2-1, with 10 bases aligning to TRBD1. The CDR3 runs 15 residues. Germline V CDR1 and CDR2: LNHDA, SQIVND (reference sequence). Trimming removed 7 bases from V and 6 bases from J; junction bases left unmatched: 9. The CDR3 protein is CASKKTGGRGNEQFF. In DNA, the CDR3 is TGTGCCAGTAAAAAGACAGGGGGCAGGGGCAATGAGCAGTTCTTC.

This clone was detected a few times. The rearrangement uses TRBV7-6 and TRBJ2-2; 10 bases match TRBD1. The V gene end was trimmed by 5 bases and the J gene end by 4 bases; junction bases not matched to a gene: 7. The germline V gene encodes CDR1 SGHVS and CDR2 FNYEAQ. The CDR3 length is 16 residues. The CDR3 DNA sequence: TGTGCCAGCAGCCCGACAGGGGGCGCGGGCACCGGGGAGCTGTTTTTT. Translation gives CASSPTGGAGTGELFF.